Listed below are T cell receptor beta chains from one sample, sequenced in a study of CD8+ T cells in alopecia areata. This table comes from immunoSEQ multiplex PCR, and its TCRdb copy is limited to in-frame clones, with some not included. The sample holds roughly 70,000 clones; 29% are singletons and the top ten take 15%. The material was CD8+ T cells sorted from blood, obtained at week 4, from a patient treated with tofacitinib. These receptor sequences come from a human donor with alopecia areata. Each CDR3 is given with its conserved first and last residue. Each record gives: J gene, clone size, CDR3 length, V gene, CDR3 protein. Rows give clone size only sometimes, using once, few, many, or a class for an expanded clone.

TRBJ1-1 . 15 TRBV29-1 CSVIGTGTMNTEAFF
TRBJ1-1 . 12 TRBV7-4 CASSSGGTEAFF
TRBJ2-1 . 13 TRBV29-1 CSVEEATPHEQFF
TRBJ1-5 once 12 TRBV5-4 CASSREGQPQHF
TRBJ2-5 . 15 TRBV6-1 CASSEVGRRAETQYF
TRBJ2-7 once 11 TRBV20-1 CSANLGYEQYF
TRBJ2-1 few 15 TRBV7-9 CASSSTSGGYNEQFF
TRBJ1-1 . 15 TRBV27 CASSLGRGQNTEAFF
TRBJ2-5 . 18 TRBV7-3 CASSLTPGLARRQETQYF
TRBJ2-7 few 12 TRBV4-1 CASSPTGSEQYF
TRBJ2-5 . 13 TRBV29-1 CSVVSGRQETQYF
TRBJ2-7 . 13 TRBV30 CAWSVAGDYEQYF
TRBJ2-4 . 19 TRBV2 CASLPTGLVDPVAKNIQYF
TRBJ2-3 . 15 TRBV25-1 CASRISGGGTDTQYF
TRBJ2-3 . 15 TRBV13 CASSPGQGRTDTQYF
TRBJ1-1 . 14 TRBV11-2 CASSFSGGNREAFF
TRBJ1-1 few 12 TRBV30 CAWGQGNTEAFF
TRBJ2-2 . 16 TRBV23-1 CASNPLRRGATGELFF
TRBJ1-2 . 12 TRBV14 CASSPLGQRITF
TRBJ2-7 few 15 TRBV7-2 CASSLWWGWTYEQYF